This is a list of T cell receptor beta chains from one sample in a study of cytomegalovirus exposure and HLA in healthy donors. TCRdb's copy holds only in-frame clones and misses some; the assay was immunoSEQ multiplex PCR. The sample lists 150,000 to 200,000 clones, around four fifths occurring once. The sample comprised PBMCs. The receptor set was obtained from a man aged 18 to 29 in good health and CMV-seropositive. The CDR3 runs from the conserved cysteine through the conserved F or W. D genes are given only for firm matches. Some rows mark clone size as missing; the rest say once, few, many or name a class of expanded clone.

size | D | J | V | DNA | CDR3
. | . | TRBJ2-3 | TRBV5-1 | TGCGCCAGCAGCTGGGGGCGGTCAGATACGCAGTATTTT | CASSWGRSDTQYF
. | TRBD1 | TRBJ1-2 | TRBV7-9 | TGTGCCAGCAGCTTGGGACCGACAGGGGACTCCAACTATGGCTACACCTTC | CASSLGPTGDSNYGYTF
. | TRBD1 | TRBJ2-7 | TRBV11-2 | TGTGCCAGCAGACGCGGGACAGGGGCCTACGAGCAGTACTTC | CASRRGTGAYEQYF
. | TRBD2 | TRBJ2-7 | TRBV18 | TGTGCCAGCTCACCCCGACGGCGGGGGGCCACCTACGAGCAGTACTTC | CASSPRRRGATYEQYF
. | TRBD1 | TRBJ1-4 | TRBV7-9 | TGTGCCAGCGGCCGGGACAGGACTAATGAAAAACTGTTTTTT | CASGRDRTNEKLFF
. | . | TRBJ2-1 | TRBV4-1 | TGTGCCAGCAGCTTAGCCAGGGCCCCCTACAATGAGCAGTTCTTC | CASSLARAPYNEQFF
. | . | TRBJ2-1 | TRBV13 | TGTGCCAGCAGTTACCGATTAGACAATGAGCAGTTCTTC | CASSYRLDNEQFF
. | TRBD1 | TRBJ1-1 | TRBV15 | TGTGCCACCAGCAGACCGAACCGGGACAGGGCGCACACTGAAGCTTTCTTT | CATSRPNRDRAHTEAFF
. | . | TRBJ1-3 | TRBV15 | TGTGCCACCAGCAGTGAGGCGGGGGGGAGCTCTGGAAACACCATATATTTT | CATSSEAGGSSGNTIYF
once | . | TRBJ2-7 | TRBV11-3 | TGTGCCAGCAGCTTAGGCCTAGGAGCAGCCGACGAGCAGTACTTC | CASSLGLGAADEQYF
. | TRBD1 | TRBJ1-2 | TRBV2 | TGTGCCAGCAGTGAGGGACAGGGAGTAGGTGGCTACACCTTC | CASSEGQGVGGYTF
. | . | TRBJ1-1 | TRBV4-1 | TGCGCCAGCAGCCACCGGGAGATGAACACTGAAGCTTTCTTT | CASSHREMNTEAFF
. | TRBD1 | TRBJ2-5 | TRBV10-2 | TGCGCCAGCGGGGCAGGGGGTATGGAGACCCAGTACTTC | CASGAGGMETQYF
. | . | TRBJ1-2 | TRBV11-2 | TGTGCCAGCAGCTTATCAATCGGGAGCTATGGCTACACCTTC | CASSLSIGSYGYTF
. | . | TRBJ1-1 | TRBV5-1 | TGCGCCAGCAGCTTAAACTCCCACCGGGTTAACCCTAATGTGAACACTGAAGCTTTCTTT | CASSLNSHRVNPNVNTEAFF
. | . | TRBJ2-7 | TRBV6-1 | TGTGCCAGCAGTGTTAGGACACCTTCCTCCTACGAGCAGTACTTC | CASSVRTPSSYEQYF
. | . | TRBJ2-3 | TRBV5-1 | TGCGCCAGCTACTTCGAGCCAGGGGCGGTCACAGATACGCAGTATTTT | CASYFEPGAVTDTQYF
. | TRBD1 | TRBJ2-7 | TRBV2 | TGTGCCAGCAGGGGACAGGCTGAGGACGAGCAGTACTTC | CASRGQAEDEQYF
. | . | TRBJ1-2 | TRBV7-2 | TGTGCCAGCGAATCTTTGGGGGGGATTAGCTATGGCTACACCTTC | CASESLGGISYGYTF
. | . | TRBJ1-2 | TRBV4-3 | TGCGCCAGCTCGACTCAATCCACCGGCCATGGCTACACCTTC | CASSTQSTGHGYTF
. | . | TRBJ1-5 | TRBV5-5 | TGTGCCAGCAGCCTCTGGACAGATCAGCCCCAGCATTTT | CASSLWTDQPQHF
. | . | TRBJ1-1 | TRBV7-9 | TGTGCCAGCAGCTTAATCGCCGGGGTGACTGAAGCTTTCTTT | CASSLIAGVTEAFF
few | . | TRBJ2-7 | TRBV19 | TGTGCCAGTAGTATGTACTTGTTCTACGAGCAGTACTTC | CASSMYLFYEQYF
. | . | TRBJ2-3 | TRBV28 | . | CASSSSGGRPDTQYF
. | . | TRBJ1-3 | TRBV4-1 | TGCGCCAGCAGCCAAGAAAGCGGGGGGCTAGTGGGAAACACCATATATTTT | CASSQESGGLVGNTIYF
. | . | TRBJ2-3 | TRBV18 | TGTGCCAGCTCACCGGGCGGGACAGATACGCAGTATTTT | CASSPGGTDTQYF
. | . | TRBJ2-1 | TRBV7-9 | TGTGCCAGCAGCTTAGCTGGGGGGAGTCTCAATGAGCAGTTCTTC | CASSLAGGSLNEQFF
. | TRBD2 | TRBJ2-1 | TRBV7-9 | TGTGCCAGCAGCCTTCAACTAGCGGGAGGGGAGCAGTTCTTC | CASSLQLAGGEQFF